This T cell receptor beta chain derives from a study of T cells after yellow fever vaccination. Study outcomes and limitations: Across the CD4 and CD8 compartments, a small share of clonotypes was present in both. Compared with primary, the secondary response was weaker and peaked at day 5, not 15. The booster saw the reappearance of most primary-vaccination clones (96% CD4, around 90% CD8).

This clonotype was seen a handful of times. Antigen unknown. The authors made TCR cDNA by 5'RACE template switching, adding a universal primer site and UMIs. TCRdb called the 5' RACE reads again in MiXCR, with one record for every CDR3 protein. The sample shows some 400,000 distinct CDR3 sequences, 6.2% of them seen only once. Trimming took off 1 base at V and 7 bases at J, with 11 bases between the two ends. This CDR3 comprises 14 residues. Germline V gives CDR1 SGHTA, CDR2 FQGNSA. This chain joins TRBV7-2 and TRBJ1-5; D is undetermined. This TCR derives from a man aged 25-45 years who received the YFV17D yellow fever vaccine. This specimen consisted of PBMCs, obtained 5 days after the yellow fever booster vaccination. CDR3 amino acids: CASSLVAVIQPQHF. Here the CDR3 DNA reads TGTGCCAGCAGCTTAGTGGCAGTCATACAGCCCCAGCATTTT.